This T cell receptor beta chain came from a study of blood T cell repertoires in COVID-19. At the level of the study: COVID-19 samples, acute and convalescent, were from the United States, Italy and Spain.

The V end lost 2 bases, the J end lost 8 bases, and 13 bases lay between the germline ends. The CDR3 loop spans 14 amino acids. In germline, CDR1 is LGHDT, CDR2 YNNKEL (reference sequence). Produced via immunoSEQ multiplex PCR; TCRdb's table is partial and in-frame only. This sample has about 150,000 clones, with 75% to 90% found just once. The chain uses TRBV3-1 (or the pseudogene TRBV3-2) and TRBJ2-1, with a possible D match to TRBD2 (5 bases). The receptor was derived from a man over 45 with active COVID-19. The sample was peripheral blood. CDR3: CASSQQLGRDEQFF. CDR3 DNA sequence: TGTGCCAGCAGCCAACAACTAGGTCGGGATGAGCAGTTCTTC.